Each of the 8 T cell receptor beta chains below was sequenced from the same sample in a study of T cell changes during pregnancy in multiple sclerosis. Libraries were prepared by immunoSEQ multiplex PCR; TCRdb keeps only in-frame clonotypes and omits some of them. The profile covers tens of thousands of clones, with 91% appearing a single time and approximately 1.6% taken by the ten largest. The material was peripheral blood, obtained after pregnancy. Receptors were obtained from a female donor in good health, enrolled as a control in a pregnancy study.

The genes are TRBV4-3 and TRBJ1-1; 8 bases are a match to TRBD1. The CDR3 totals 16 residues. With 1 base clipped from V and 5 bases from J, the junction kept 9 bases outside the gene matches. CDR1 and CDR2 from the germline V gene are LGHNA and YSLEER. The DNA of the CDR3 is TGCGCCAGCAGCCAAGGCTTCGGACAGGGTGGGACTGAAGCTTTCTTT. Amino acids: CASSQGFGQGGTEAFF.

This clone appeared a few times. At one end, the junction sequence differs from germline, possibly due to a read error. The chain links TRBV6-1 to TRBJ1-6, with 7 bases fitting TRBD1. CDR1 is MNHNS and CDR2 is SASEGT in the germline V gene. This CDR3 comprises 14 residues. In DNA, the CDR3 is TGTGCCGGCAGCAGACGGACAGGAGATTCACCCCTCCACTTT. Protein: CAGSRRTGDSPLHF.

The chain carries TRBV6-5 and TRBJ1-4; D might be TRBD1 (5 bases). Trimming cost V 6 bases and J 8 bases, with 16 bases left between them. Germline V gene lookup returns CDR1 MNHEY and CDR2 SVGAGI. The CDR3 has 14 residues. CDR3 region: CASSPDRGTEKLFF. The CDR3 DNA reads TGTGCCAGCAGCCCCGACAGAGGAACCGAAAAACTGTTTTTT.

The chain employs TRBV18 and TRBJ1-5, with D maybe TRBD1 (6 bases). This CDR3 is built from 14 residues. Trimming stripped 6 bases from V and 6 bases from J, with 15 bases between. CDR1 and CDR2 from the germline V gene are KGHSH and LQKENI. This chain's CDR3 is CASSHNRDGQPQHF. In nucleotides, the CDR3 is TGTGCCAGCTCGCACAACAGGGATGGTCAGCCCCAGCATTTT.

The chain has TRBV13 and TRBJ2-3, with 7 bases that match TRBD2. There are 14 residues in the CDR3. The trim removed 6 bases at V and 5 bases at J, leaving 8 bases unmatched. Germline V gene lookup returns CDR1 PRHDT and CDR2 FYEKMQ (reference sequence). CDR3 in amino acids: CASRDQREEDTQYF. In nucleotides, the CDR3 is TGTGCCAGCAGGGACCAGCGGGAAGAAGATACGCAGTATTTT. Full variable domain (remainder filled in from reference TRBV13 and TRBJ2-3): AAGVIQSPRHLIKEKRETATLKCYPIPRHDTVYWYQQGPGQDPQFLISFYEKMQSDKGSIPDRFSAQQFSDYHSELNMSSLELGDSALYFCASRDQREEDTQYFGPGTRLTVL.

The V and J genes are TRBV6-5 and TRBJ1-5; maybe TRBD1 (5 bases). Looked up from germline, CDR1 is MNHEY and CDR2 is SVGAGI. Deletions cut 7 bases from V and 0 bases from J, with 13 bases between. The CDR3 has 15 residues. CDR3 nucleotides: TGTGCCAGCACCCTCGACAGTAATAGCAATCAGCCCCAGCATTTT. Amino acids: CASTLDSNSNQPQHF.

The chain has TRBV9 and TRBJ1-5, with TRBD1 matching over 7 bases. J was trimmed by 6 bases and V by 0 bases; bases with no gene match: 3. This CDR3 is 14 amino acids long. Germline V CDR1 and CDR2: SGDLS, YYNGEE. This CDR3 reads CASSVGQGFQPQHF. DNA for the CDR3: TGTGCCAGCAGCGTAGGACAGGGATTTCAGCCCCAGCATTTT.

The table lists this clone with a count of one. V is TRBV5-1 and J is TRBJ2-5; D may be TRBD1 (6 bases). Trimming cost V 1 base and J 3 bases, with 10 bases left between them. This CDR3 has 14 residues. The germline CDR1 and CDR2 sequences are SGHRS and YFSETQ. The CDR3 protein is CASSLRPGEETQYF. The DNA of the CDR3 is TGCGCCAGCAGCTTGAGGCCAGGGGAAGAGACCCAGTACTTC.